This TCR beta chain was recovered during a study of OX40 agonist ivuxolimab in advanced cancers. On the study more broadly: Ivuxolimab, an antibody acting as an agonist of OX40 (CD134), was used to treat patients.

V was trimmed by 7 bases and J by 0 bases, leaving 16 bases between them. The CDR3 sequence is 15 residues long. Germline V gives CDR1 MNHEY, CDR2 SVGAGI. Profiled with immunoSEQ multiplex PCR; TCRdb holds only in-frame clones, not every one. Among about 40,000 clones listed, about 85% were seen once. Baseline, cycle 4 day 1, and cycle 7 day 1 were the blood sampling points. V and J are TRBV6-5 and TRBJ2-7; possible D gene TRBD2, 6 bases. This TCR was recovered from an adult with an advanced solid tumor such as melanoma, head and neck, liver or kidney cancer. The specimen comprised CD4+ or CD8+ T cells sorted from blood, sampled in a trial of the OX40 agonist ivuxolimab. DNA for the CDR3: TGTGCCAGCATGCCCCCGGGACTCGGCTCCTACGAGCAGTACTTC. This encodes CASMPPGLGSYEQYF.